This TCR beta chain was observed in a study of early T cells in non-severe SARS-CoV-2 infection. At least ten counts were recorded for this clonotype. Its antigen remains unidentified. Germline V gives CDR1 SGHTS, CDR2 YDEGEE. The CDR3 loop spans 14 amino acids. The ends lost 3 bases at V and 6 bases at J; junction bases unmatched: 5. Findings of the study overall: A preference for anti-spike CD8 responses marked VDJdb matching, which missed private and CD4 specificities.

Individual cDNA molecules were tagged with unique molecular identifiers. TCRdb called the 5' RACE reads again in MiXCR, with one record for every CDR3 protein. The data show around 33,000 distinct CDR3 sequences, 4.7% seen once. Material: whole blood. The receptor's source is an adult who was a healthcare worker with PCR-confirmed SARS-CoV-2 infection or an uninfected control (not recorded which). The V gene is TRBV5-8, the J gene TRBJ1-5, with 8 bases lining up with TRBD1. The chain's CDR3 is CASSSGQGGQPQHF. CDR3 in DNA: TGTGCCAGCAGCTCCGGACAGGGTGGTCAGCCCCAGCATTTT.